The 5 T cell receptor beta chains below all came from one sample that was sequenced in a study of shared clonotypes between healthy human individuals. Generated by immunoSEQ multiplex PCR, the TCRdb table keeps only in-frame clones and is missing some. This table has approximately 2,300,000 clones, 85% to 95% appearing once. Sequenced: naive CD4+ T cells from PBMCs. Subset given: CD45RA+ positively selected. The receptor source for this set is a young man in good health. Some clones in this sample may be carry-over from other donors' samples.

This chain's CDR3 is CASIREGTFEAFF. CDR3 DNA: TGCGCCAGCATCCGGGAAGGAACATTTGAAGCTTTCTTT. This chain uses TRBV5-1 with TRBJ1-1; D call uncertain. The CDR3 is made up of 13 amino acids. Germline V CDR1 and CDR2: SGHRS, YFSETQ. V lost 6 bases to trimming and J lost 7 bases, with 16 bases between them. The full variable domain, completed using reference TRBV5-1 and TRBJ1-1, is KAGVTQTPRYLIKTRGQQVTLSCSPISGHRSVSWYQQTPGQGLQFLFEYFSETQRNKGNFPGRFSGRQFSNSRSEMNVSTLELGDSALYLCASIREGTFEAFFGQGTRLTVV.

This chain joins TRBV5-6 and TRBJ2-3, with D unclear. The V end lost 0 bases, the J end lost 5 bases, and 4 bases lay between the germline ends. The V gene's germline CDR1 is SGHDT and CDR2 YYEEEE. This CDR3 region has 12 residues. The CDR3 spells CASSLAVDTQYF. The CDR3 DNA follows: TGTGCCAGCAGCTTGGCGGTAGATACGCAGTATTTT.

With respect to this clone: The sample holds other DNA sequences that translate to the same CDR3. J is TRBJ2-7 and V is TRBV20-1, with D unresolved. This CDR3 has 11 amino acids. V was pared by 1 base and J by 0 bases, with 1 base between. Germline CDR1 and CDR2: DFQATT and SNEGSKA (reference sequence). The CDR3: CSARVSYEQYF. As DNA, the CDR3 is TGCAGTGCTAGAGTCTCCTACGAGCAGTACTTC.

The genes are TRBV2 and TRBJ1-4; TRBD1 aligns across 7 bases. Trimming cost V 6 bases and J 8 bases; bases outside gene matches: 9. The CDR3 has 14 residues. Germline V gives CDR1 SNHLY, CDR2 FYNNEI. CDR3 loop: CASSNQGGGEKLFF. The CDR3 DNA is TGTGCCAGCAGCAACCAGGGGGGAGGGGAAAAACTGTTTTTT.

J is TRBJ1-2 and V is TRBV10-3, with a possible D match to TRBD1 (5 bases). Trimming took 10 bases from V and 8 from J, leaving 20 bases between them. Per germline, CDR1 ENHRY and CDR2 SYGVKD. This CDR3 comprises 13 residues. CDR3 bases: TGTGCCACCGCCGGACATCACCCCGAGGGCTACACCTTC. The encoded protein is CATAGHHPEGYTF.